Below, 27 T cell receptor beta chains from the same sample are listed, as sequenced in a study of shared T cell receptors in the human thymus. Only in-frame clones appear in the TCRdb table, and some are missing; sequencing was by immunoSEQ multiplex PCR. The repertoire holds some 400,000 clones, approximately 95% seen once, with approximately 0.02% in the top ten. The sequenced material came from thymocytes. The source of these receptors is a human donor.

The V and J genes are TRBV7-2 and TRBJ1-1; D may be TRBD1 (6 bases). The V gene's germline CDR1 is SGHTA and CDR2 FQGNSA. The CDR3 totals 16 residues. V was trimmed by 1 base and J by 3 bases, leaving 15 bases between them. CDR3 DNA: TGTGCCAGCAGCTTAGATCGAGGCGGACAGTACACTGAAGCTTTCTTT. Protein product: CASSLDRGGQYTEAFF.

The rearrangement links TRBV7-2 to TRBJ1-3; D is unclear. Trimming stripped 5 bases from V and 0 bases from J, with 23 bases between. This CDR3 has 19 amino acids. Germline loops: CDR1 SGHTA, CDR2 FQGNSA. The CDR3 here is CASSPVPRSPIPSGNTIYF. In DNA, the CDR3 is TGTGCCAGCAGCCCCGTTCCCAGATCCCCAATACCCTCTGGAAACACCATATATTTT.

This chain links TRBV7-6 with TRBJ2-2; the match to TRBD2 covers 14 bases. The V gene end was trimmed by 7 bases and the J gene end by 4 bases; junction bases not matched to a gene: 20. The CDR3 runs to 21 residues. Germline assignment: CDR1 SGHVS and CDR2 FNYEAQ. The CDR3 spells CASTLRGSGTSGRSRTGELFF. The DNA for the CDR3 is TGTGCCAGCACCCTAAGGGGATCCGGGACTAGCGGGAGATCCCGCACCGGGGAGCTGTTTTTT.

The genes are TRBV7-8 and TRBJ2-1; D is perhaps TRBD1 (7 bases). V shed 0 bases and J shed 3 bases, with 12 bases lying between them. The CDR3 spans 16 residues. Germline CDR1 SGHVS, CDR2 FQNEAQ. The CDR3 loop is CASSLASGGSYNEQFF. CDR3 sequence (DNA): TGTGCCAGCAGCTTAGCGTCAGGGGGGAGCTACAATGAGCAGTTCTTC.

The CDR3 reads CASLEQGTDTQYF. The CDR3 DNA reads TGTGCCAGCCTAGAACAGGGGACAGATACGCAGTATTTT. V is TRBV27 and J is TRBJ2-3; TRBD1 aligns across 7 bases. In germline, CDR1 is MNHEY, CDR2 SMNVEV (reference sequence). The CDR3 is 13 amino acids. The junction had 5 bases not matched to a gene; V was cut back by 8 bases and J by 3 bases.

The rearrangement links TRBV28 to TRBJ1-1; D is ambiguous. The germline V gene encodes CDR1 MDHEN and CDR2 SYDVKM. V was pared by 4 bases and J by 1 base, with 13 bases between. This CDR3 comprises 15 residues. DNA for the CDR3: TGTGCCAGCAGTTCAATATACGGGCCGAACACTGAAGCTTTCTTT. The encoded protein is CASSSIYGPNTEAFF.

V and J are TRBV28 and TRBJ1-2; D unresolved. The germline V gene has CDR1 MDHEN and CDR2 SYDVKM. Trimming cost V 8 bases and J 1 base, with 17 bases left between them. The CDR3 runs 15 residues. CDR3 amino acids: CASGPEKTHNYGYTF. The CDR3 DNA reads TGTGCCAGCGGCCCTGAGAAGACCCATAACTATGGCTACACCTTC.

The rearrangement uses TRBV6-1 and TRBJ2-4; 9 bases match TRBD1. Germline trimming cut 6 bases from V and 7 bases from J; bases unmatched to any gene: 10. The CDR3 has 15 residues. Germline CDR1 and CDR2: MNHNS and SASEGT. This CDR3 reads CASRRLRDRDNIQYF. CDR3 coding DNA: TGTGCCAGCAGGAGGCTACGGGACAGGGACAACATTCAGTACTTC.

This chain links TRBV19 with TRBJ1-6, with D perhaps TRBD1 (5 bases). The ends were cut back, 3 bases at V and 10 bases at J, with 16 bases in the middle. CDR1 is LNHDA and CDR2 is SQIVND in the germline V gene (reference sequence). The CDR3 length is 15 residues. The CDR3 DNA is TGTGCCAGTAGTATTATTGAACAGGTTGGATCACCCCTCCACTTT. The encoded protein is CASSIIEQVGSPLHF.

The chain carries TRBV27 and TRBJ2-7; D ambiguous. Germline CDR1 and CDR2: MNHEY and SMNVEV (reference sequence). This CDR3 has 13 amino acids. V was cut by 5 bases and J by 7 bases, with 15 bases left in between. CDR3 coding DNA: TGTGCCAGCAGTCCACGGACCGCGCGGGAGCAGTACTTC. Residues: CASSPRTAREQYF.

The chain combines TRBV27 with TRBJ2-5; 14 positions match TRBD2. The DNA end is a closer match to TRBJ2-7, so the J assignment may be wrong. This CDR3 comprises 14 residues. The germline V gene encodes CDR1 MNHEY and CDR2 SMNVEV (reference sequence). The CDR3 spells CASRTSGRGYEQYF. In nucleotides, the CDR3 is TGTGCCAGCAGGACTAGCGGGAGGGGCTACGAGCAGTACTTC.

The gene calls are TRBV28 and TRBJ1-4; TRBD1 agrees at 7 bases. The CDR3 is 14 residues long. V gave up 5 bases and J gave up 11 bases; unmatched junction bases: 11. Looked up from germline, CDR1 is MDHEN and CDR2 is SYDVKM. In DNA, the CDR3 is TGTGCCAGCAGTCCCCGGGACAGCCAAGGGAAACTGTTTTTT. Encoded protein: CASSPRDSQGKLFF.

The chain links TRBV25-1 to TRBJ1-6; possible D gene TRBD1, 6 bases. V lost 2 bases, J lost 5 bases, and 13 bases lay in between. Germline V gene lookup returns CDR1 MGHDK and CDR2 SYGVNS. The CDR3 totals 16 residues. CDR3 in amino acids: CASSELLTGNNSPLHF. The CDR3 DNA is TGTGCCAGCAGTGAACTTCTGACAGGCAATAATTCACCCCTCCACTTT.

This chain uses TRBV19 with TRBJ1-5; tentatively, D is TRBD1 (5 bases). V lost 3 bases to trimming and J lost 5 bases, with 8 bases between them. Looked up from germline, CDR1 is LNHDA and CDR2 is SQIVND (reference sequence). The CDR3 length is 13 residues. The CDR3 reads CASSIRGDQPQHF. As DNA, the CDR3 is TGTGCCAGTAGTATTAGAGGGGATCAGCCCCAGCATTTT.

The chain recombines TRBV18 with TRBJ2-3; 9 bases are a match to TRBD2. V was clipped by 3 bases and J by 7 bases; unmatched bases: 14. CDR1 and CDR2 from the germline V gene are KGHSH and LQKENI. The CDR3 spans 17 residues. The CDR3 DNA reads as TGTGCCAGCTCACCTCCCGCGGGGCTAGCGGGGCACAATACGCAGTATTTT. It yields the protein CASSPPAGLAGHNTQYF.

The rearrangement joins TRBV27 to TRBJ2-2; D is tentatively TRBD1 or TRBD2 (5 bases each). This CDR3 spans 13 amino acids. CDR1 and CDR2 (germline): MNHEY, SMNVEV (reference sequence). V was cut by 5 bases and J by 5 bases, with 9 bases left in between. The CDR3 DNA is TGTGCCAGCAGTACTAGGGGTACCGGGGAGCTGTTTTTT. It codes for CASSTRGTGELFF.

This clone has just one count. This chain uses TRBV28 with TRBJ2-7; a possible D gene is TRBD2 (6 bases). The length of the CDR3 is 19 residues. V lost 3 bases and J lost 0, with 24 bases in between. Germline V gene sequence: CDR1 MDHEN, CDR2 SYDVKM. CDR3 nucleotides: TGTGCCAGCAGTTTTTACCCCCCTTGGGAGGCGTCAAGCTCCTACGAGCAGTACTTC. It encodes CASSFYPPWEASSSYEQYF.

CDR3 sequence: CASSEKGEQYF. CDR3 sequence (DNA): TGTGCCAGCAGCGAGAAGGGGGAGCAGTACTTC. V gene TRBV5-6 combines with J gene TRBJ2-7; D perhaps matches TRBD1 (5 bases). CDR3 length: 11 residues. V shed 4 bases and J shed 7 bases, with 9 bases lying between them. Germline loops: CDR1 SGHDT, CDR2 YYEEEE. The full variable domain, with the rest looked up from reference TRBV5-6 and TRBJ2-7, is DAGVTQSPTHLIKTRGQQVTLRCSPKSGHDTVSWYQQALGQGPQFIFQYYEEEERQRGNFPDRFSGHQFPNYSSELNVNALLLGDSALYLCASSEKGEQYFGPGTRLTVT.

This chain joins TRBV1 and TRBJ2-1. TRBV1 is assigned pseudogene status. This CDR3 region has 20 residues. The CDR3 DNA reads TGCACCAGCAGCCAAGGGGGCGTGGAGGCCAACAAGAGCTCCTACAATGAGCAGTTCTTC. Amino acid sequence: CTSSQGGVEANKSSYNEQFF.

This clone was recorded once. The chain recombines TRBV6-5 with TRBJ1-4, with 9 nucleotides matching TRBD1. Germline trimming cut 4 bases from V and 6 bases from J; bases unmatched to any gene: 6. The V gene's germline CDR1 is MNHEY and CDR2 SVGAGI. The CDR3 runs to 15 residues. This CDR3 is CASSSHRGLYEKLFF. The CDR3 nucleotides are TGTGCCAGCAGTTCGCACAGGGGGCTTTATGAAAAACTGTTTTTT.

The rearrangement uses TRBV6-6 and TRBJ1-5, with a weak D call TRBD1 (5 bases). The germline V gene has CDR1 MNHNY and CDR2 SVGAGI (reference sequence). The CDR3 runs 13 residues. V was clipped by 2 bases and J by 9 bases, with 11 bases between them. DNA for the CDR3: TGTGCCAGCAGTTACGGGGGGAAGGGGCCCCAGCATTTT. The encoded protein is CASSYGGKGPQHF.

This sequence joins TRBV27 and TRBJ1-1; TRBD1 matches 8 bases. Germline trimming cut 6 bases from V and 0 bases from J; bases unmatched to any gene: 12. CDR1 is MNHEY and CDR2 is SMNVEV in the germline V gene (reference sequence). This CDR3 contains 17 residues. CDR3 coding DNA: TGTGCCAGCAGCACCCTAAGCAGGACAGGGCTGAACACTGAAGCTTTCTTT. This encodes CASSTLSRTGLNTEAFF.

The CDR3: CASSLCRTLAGGAGCGTQYF. The CDR3 coding sequence is TGTGCCAGCAGTTTATGCCGAACATTAGCGGGAGGGGCCGGGTGCGGTACGCAGTATTTT. This chain connects TRBV28 to TRBJ2-3, with 11 bases lining up with TRBD2. This CDR3 has 20 residues. The germline V gene has CDR1 MDHEN and CDR2 SYDVKM. V dropped 0 bases and J dropped 8; count of bases not matched to a gene: 19. Looking up the rest from reference TRBV28 and TRBJ2-3 gives the full variable domain: DVKVTQSSRYLVKRTGEKVFLECVQDMDHENMFWYRQDPGLGLRLIYFSYDVKMKEKGDIPEGYSVSREKKERFSLILESASTNQTSMYLCASSLCRTLAGGAGCGTQYFGPGTRLTVL.

This clone appeared a single time. The rearrangement links TRBV4-3 to TRBJ1-1, with 9 bases lining up with TRBD1. The ends lost 0 bases at V and 0 bases at J; junction bases unmatched: 8. This CDR3 spans 18 amino acids. Germline CDR1 and CDR2: LGHNA and YSLEER. CDR3 bases: TGCGCCAGCAGCCAAGATGTACGTACAGGGGGCTTGAACACTGAAGCTTTCTTT. Translation: CASSQDVRTGGLNTEAFF.

The chain has TRBV2 and TRBJ2-7, with 7 bases aligning to TRBD2. The CDR3 contains 15 residues. V lost 6 bases and J lost 2; bases outside the gene matches: 10. Germline lookup yields CDR1 SNHLY and CDR2 FYNNEI. CDR3 DNA sequence: TGTGCCAGCAGCCCTGGGAGGGAGGGTACCTACGAGCAGTACTTC. Protein: CASSPGREGTYEQYF.

The rearrangement uses TRBV30 and TRBJ1-3; D unclear. The V end was cut by 5 bases, the J end by 0 bases, with 17 bases between. The CDR3 has 16 residues. CDR1 and CDR2 from the germline V gene are GTSNPN and SVGIG (reference sequence). The DNA for the CDR3 is TGTGCCTGGGGTGGCCCGCAGGACCCCTCTGGAAACACCATATATTTT. Translation gives CAWGGPQDPSGNTIYF.

The V gene is TRBV28, the J gene TRBJ2-7; 9 nucleotides align to TRBD2. V was pared by 3 bases and J by 0 bases, with 12 bases of the junction left unmatched. The germline V gene encodes CDR1 MDHEN and CDR2 SYDVKM. The CDR3 has 18 residues. Here the CDR3 reads CASSFIRLAESSSYEQYF. CDR3 coding DNA: TGTGCCAGCAGTTTCATAAGACTAGCGGAATCTAGCTCCTACGAGCAGTACTTC.